This record looks at one T cell receptor (beta chain) sequence and its context. No antigen is known for it. There are no base qualities to consult, and no much larger clone falls within one base. The data were taken from a study of T cell changes during pregnancy in multiple sclerosis (dated by TCRdb to the late 2010s). Describing the broader study: The study examined how the T cell repertoire changed over the course of pregnancy in women with multiple sclerosis.

Library generation was performed with the immunoSEQ multiplex PCR assay. Drawn from immuneACCESS, this table holds only the in-frame rearrangements with V and J called that TCRdb kept. Clones are partly lost; checked studies trace under half to an unresolved V gene and leave the rest unexplained. This sample gives around 37,000 clones in total; 91% of them show up just once. About 5.9% of the sample lies in the top ten. Counted from cysteine to phenylalanine, this CDR3 has 12 amino acids. The read is trimmed to its CDR3 DNA, 36 bases read in frame from base 1. CDR1 is given as SGHNT and CDR2 as YYREEE, both from the germline V gene (reference sequence). V is clipped by 5 bases and J by 0 bases, and the sequence between their germline boundaries is 5 bases long.

Rearrangement joined TRBV5-4 to TRBJ1-2; no D segment can be confidently identified. This clonotype originated in a female donor with multiple sclerosis, enrolled in a pregnancy study. The input for sequencing was CD8+ T cells from peripheral blood mononuclear cells, taken in the second trimester of pregnancy. The CDR3 region has the sequence CASSISNYGYTF. The nucleotides are TGTGCCAGCAGTATATCTAACTATGGCTACACCTTC.